Listed here is a single T cell receptor (beta chain). Its target is not known. Clones were read by immunoSEQ multiplex PCR, and TCRdb kept only the in-frame ones, dropping some. This sample has 9,500 to 12,000 clones, with around 90% found just once. The data belong to a study of T cells after posttransplantation cyclophosphamide. Study-wide points: TRB overlap between skin or GI tissue T cells and blood was limited. Later post-transplant blood repertoires were often dominated by donor CD8+ memory clones.

The germline gives CDR1 LNHDA, CDR2 SQIVND (reference sequence). The V end lost 6 bases, the J end lost 1 base, and 18 bases lay between the germline ends. This CDR3 is 16 amino acids long. Treatment was busulfan-fludarabine conditioning, a marrow graft, and cyclophosphamide on days +3 and +4. V and J are TRBV19 and TRBJ1-1; possibly TRBD1 for D (6 bases). This receptor was identified in a female patient aged 25-40 years who received an allogeneic stem cell transplant from an unrelated donor, was CMV-positive, and had no GVHD. Some T cells here may be from the graft donor. Sequences were derived from PBMCs, sampled after allogeneic stem cell transplant with posttransplant cyclophosphamide. CDR3 amino acids: CASRGMVGGPNTEAFF. The CDR3 DNA reads TGTGCCAGTAGGGGAATGGTTGGGGGCCCGAACACTGAAGCTTTCTTT.